This T cell receptor (beta chain) appears in the sequencing data of a study of blood T cell repertoires in COVID-19. Study in general: Sources were T cells, B-cell-depleted T cells, or PBMCs; the material itself was cDNA or gDNA.

The CDR3 spans 17 residues. Trimming took 3 bases from V and 2 from J; bases not matched to a gene: 10. Germline V gene lookup returns CDR1 SEHNR and CDR2 FQNEAQ (reference sequence). Clones were read by immunoSEQ multiplex PCR, and TCRdb kept only the in-frame ones, dropping some. The sample has about 130,000 clones; roughly 80% are singletons. This TCR was sampled from a woman younger than 45 who had recovered from COVID-19. The V call is TRBV7-9, the J call TRBJ2-5; 9 positions agree with TRBD2. Sequenced: peripheral blood. CDR3 amino acids: CASSLGYLAGIQETQYF. CDR3 sequence (DNA): TGTGCCAGCAGCTTGGGATATCTAGCGGGGATTCAAGAGACCCAGTACTTC.